Listed below are T cell receptor beta chains from one sample, sequenced in a study of lymphopenia after photon versus proton radiotherapy. Data came from immunoSEQ multiplex PCR; TCRdb stores just in-frame clones and leaves some out. The sample shows some 170,000 clones, about 88% of them seen only once. The input for sequencing was peripheral blood, taken from a patient treated with photon-based radiotherapy. The receptors derive from a man aged 45-65 years with gastric cancer. Both conserved end residues are part of each CDR3. The D gene is left open where the match is weak. The size entry is marked missing in some rows and otherwise reads once, few, many or a size class.

V gene	clone size	J gene	D gene	CDR3 protein	CDR3 DNA
TRBV6-1	-	TRBJ1-3	TRBD1	CASKPTGAGNTIYF	TGTGCCAGCAAGCCTACAGGGGCTGGAAACACCATATATTTT
TRBV7-2	-	TRBJ2-3	-	CASTLRKEDTQYF	TGTGCCAGCACCTTACGGAAGGAAGATACGCAGTATTTT
TRBV6-5	-	TRBJ1-4	-	CASSDGRSNEKLFF	TGTGCCAGCAGTGACGGGAGGTCTAATGAAAAACTGTTTTTT
TRBV6-6	-	TRBJ2-2	-	CASSYSYGELFF	TGTGCCAGCAGTTACTCCTACGGGGAGCTGTTTTTT
TRBV11-1	-	TRBJ2-1	-	CASSFDPRGENEQFF	TGTGCCAGCAGCTTTGACCCAAGGGGGGAGAATGAGCAGTTCTTC
TRBV5-1	-	TRBJ2-1	TRBD2	CASSPGLAGSYNEQFF	TGCGCCAGCAGCCCCGGACTAGCGGGTTCCTACAATGAGCAGTTCTTC
TRBV7-6	-	TRBJ2-7	-	CASSPDRIEQYF	TGTGCCAGCAGCCCAGACAGGATCGAGCAGTACTTC
TRBV4-3	few	TRBJ2-7	-	CASSQDSRGGYEQYF	TGCGCCAGCAGCCAAGATAGTAGAGGGGGCTACGAGCAGTACTTC
TRBV18	-	TRBJ2-5	TRBD1	CASSPRTGAETQYF	TGTGCCAGCTCACCGAGGACAGGGGCGGAGACCCAGTACTTC
TRBV28	-	TRBJ1-4	-	CASKGGTNEKLFF	TGTGCCAGCAAGGGGGGGACTAATGAAAAACTGTTTTTT
TRBV6-5	-	TRBJ1-2	-	CASRPSGGFYGYTF	TGTGCCAGCAGACCCAGCGGTGGTTTCTATGGCTACACCTTC
TRBV19	-	TRBJ1-2	-	CASSIDLTVRYGYTF	TGTGCCAGTAGTATAGATTTGACGGTGCGATATGGCTACACCTTC
TRBV4-3	few	TRBJ1-2	-	CASSSADGGAGYTF	TGCGCCAGCAGCTCTGCGGATGGTGGGGCTGGCTACACCTTC
TRBV27	-	TRBJ2-1	-	CASRDRLYNEQFF	TGTGCCAGCAGGGACCGCCTGTACAATGAGCAGTTCTTC
TRBV6-5	-	TRBJ1-3	TRBD1	CASRSGTGSYF	TGTGCCAGCAGGTCCGGGACAGGTTCCTATTTT
TRBV18	once	TRBJ2-7	TRBD2	CASSPGGGEQYF	TGTGCCAGCTCACCAGGGGGGGGCGAGCAGTACTTC
TRBV7-6	-	TRBJ1-1	-	CASSLALGENTEAFF	TGTGCCAGCAGCTTAGCGCTGGGAGAGAACACTGAAGCTTTCTTT
TRBV21-1	-	TRBJ2-3	-	CASIGTSGIRTDTQYF	TGTGCCAGCATCGGGACTAGCGGGATTCGCACAGATACGCAGTATTTT
TRBV15	-	TRBJ2-1	TRBD2	CATSRDLGSGLAFHNEQFF	TGTGCCACCAGCAGAGATCTAGGTTCGGGACTAGCGTTCCACAATGAGCAGTTCTTC
TRBV5-1	-	TRBJ2-3	-	CASSSSGADTQYF	TGCGCCAGCAGCAGCTCAGGGGCAGATACGCAGTATTTT
TRBV7-3	-	TRBJ2-2	-	CASSPSLQGIAGELFF	TGTGCCAGCAGCCCCAGTCTCCAGGGGATCGCCGGGGAGCTGTTTTTT
TRBV4-1	-	TRBJ2-5	TRBD2	CASSLTGGTQYF	TGCGCCAGCAGCCTCACGGGGGGGACCCAGTACTTC
TRBV5-1	-	TRBJ2-7	TRBD2	CASSFTSGSYEQYF	TGCGCCAGCAGCTTCACTAGCGGGAGCTACGAGCAGTACTTC
TRBV9	once	TRBJ2-3	TRBD2	CASSGTSGRGGTDTQYF	TGTGCCAGCTCCGGGACTAGCGGGAGAGGGGGCACAGATACGCAGTATTTT
TRBV27	-	TRBJ2-1	-	CASSLRVGSSYNEQFF	TGTGCCAGCAGTTTACGAGTGGGTTCGTCCTACAATGAGCAGTTCTTC